This entry describes one TCR beta chain. Per the study methods: Reference gene primer amplification in the assay estimated nucleated cell counts. Repertoires were generated with immunoSEQ multiplex PCR, while TCRdb's copy carries only in-frame clones and drops some. V and J calls plus clone size are reproduced from that table; the DNA served to infer D and trimming. The top ten hold 2.5% to 3% of the sample, which has about 280,000 clones, 85% seen once. The CDR3 covers 14 residues. V was shortened by 10 bases and J by 2 bases, with 15 bases between the two germline ends. Germline CDR1 and CDR2: SGHVS and FNYEAQ. These data originate in a study of blood T cell repertoires in COVID-19. Cohorts were determined from participant-reported clinical history. Donors in Cohort 3 counted as recovered after two negative PCRs, clearance, or symptom resolution.

V usage is TRBV7-6 and J usage is TRBJ1-3, with no clear D. The material sequenced was PBMCs or T cells enriched from blood (not recorded which). The TCR sequence derives from a woman aged 45-60 years who had recovered from COVID-19. The CDR3 nucleotides are TGTGCCACGAGAAATAGTCAGGCTGGAAACACCATATATTTT. Translating gives CATRNSQAGNTIYF.